These 12 T cell receptor beta chains were all obtained from the same sample, sequenced in a study of blood T cell repertoires in COVID-19. Repertoires were generated with immunoSEQ multiplex PCR, while TCRdb's copy carries only in-frame clones and drops some. The sample contains around 190,000 clones, about 82% of which appear only once. Input material: peripheral blood. Receptors originate from a man aged 65-85 years with active or convalescent COVID-19.

This clone was observed a handful of times. The chain combines TRBV30 with TRBJ1-1; D remains ambiguous. The length of the CDR3 is 10 residues. Germline V gene sequence: CDR1 GTSNPN, CDR2 SVGIG (reference sequence). The CDR3 sequence: CGGQNTEAFF. CDR3 bases: TGTGGCGGCCAGAACACTGAAGCTTTCTTT.

This clone was counted between two and nine times. DNA for the CDR3: TGTGCCAGCAGTTACTCGACAGGCCCACACACTGAAGCTTTCTTT. Its translation is CASSYSTGPHTEAFF. V and J are TRBV6-5 and TRBJ1-1; D possibly corresponds to TRBD1 (6 bases). Germline V gene data show CDR1 as MNHEY and CDR2 as SVGAGI. V lost 0 bases, J lost 3 bases, and 11 bases lay in between. The CDR3 is 15 amino acids.

This chain connects TRBV5-1 to TRBJ2-1; D perhaps matches TRBD1 (5 bases). From germline, CDR1 is SGHRS and CDR2 YFSETQ. The CDR3 is 17 amino acids. The V end lost 0 bases, the J end lost 0 bases, and 13 bases lay between the germline ends. The CDR3 region is CASSLAVTVSSYNEQFF. The CDR3 DNA is TGCGCCAGCAGCTTGGCCGTGACAGTTTCCTCCTACAATGAGCAGTTCTTC.

The J gene is TRBJ2-3, the V gene TRBV10-2, with 11 nucleotides matching TRBD2. Germline V gene lookup returns CDR1 WSHSY and CDR2 SAAADI. Germline trimming cut 6 bases from V and 7 bases from J; bases unmatched to any gene: 21. This CDR3 comprises 19 residues. CDR3 residues: CASSGIITRLAGPGYTQYF. In DNA form, the CDR3 reads TGCGCCAGCAGCGGAATAATAACAAGACTAGCGGGGCCGGGATATACGCAGTATTTT.

The V gene is TRBV30, the J gene TRBJ1-2; TRBD1 is a possible D gene (5 bases). Germline CDR1 is GTSNPN and CDR2 is SVGIG (reference sequence). CDR3 length: 11 amino acids. CDR3: CVRSTGGGYTF. CDR3 nucleotide sequence: TGTGTTAGGTCGACGGGGGGTGGCTACACCTTC.

The V call is TRBV28, the J call TRBJ2-7; perhaps TRBD2 as D (6 bases). The CDR3 spans 15 residues. V was shortened by 5 bases and J by 3 bases, with 17 bases between the two germline ends. The germline V gene encodes CDR1 MDHEN and CDR2 SYDVKM. The DNA of the CDR3 is TGTGCCAGCAGTCCCGGGACTGCGAGCGGCTACGAGCAGTACTTC. The encoded protein is CASSPGTASGYEQYF.

This clone is a singleton in its sample. The chain couples TRBV7-2 to TRBJ1-1; possibly TRBD1 for D (5 bases). Germline CDR1 and CDR2: SGHTA and FQGNSA. The CDR3 contains 14 residues. V lost 5 bases and J lost 1, with 11 bases in between. CDR3 sequence: CASSLRQRNTEAFF. The CDR3 nucleotides are TGTGCCAGCAGCCTACGACAGAGGAACACTGAAGCTTTCTTT.

The chain couples TRBV2 to TRBJ2-3; maybe TRBD2 (5 bases). This CDR3 has 15 residues. CDR1 SNHLY and CDR2 FYNNEI come from the germline V gene. The V and J ends lost 2 bases and 0 bases respectively, with 9 bases between them. The CDR3 is CASSEPGSSTDTQYF. CDR3 bases: TGTGCCAGCAGTGAACCGGGATCTAGCACAGATACGCAGTATTTT. Drawing the rest from reference TRBV2 and TRBJ2-3, the complete variable domain is EPEVTQTPSHQVTQMGQEVILRCVPISNHLYFYWYRQILGQKVEFLVSFYNNEISEKSEIFDDQFSVERPDGSNFTLKIRSTKLEDSAMYFCASSEPGSSTDTQYFGPGTRLTVL.

The chain has TRBV30 and TRBJ2-3; no clear D. Germline V gene sequence: CDR1 GTSNPN, CDR2 SVGIG (reference sequence). The CDR3 has 12 residues. Trimming took off 2 bases at V and 2 bases at J, with 5 bases between the two ends. The CDR3 here is CAWSRFTDTQYF. DNA of the CDR3: TGTGCCTGGAGTCGGTTCACAGATACGCAGTATTTT.

The CDR3, as DNA: TGCGCCAGCAGTGATCCCGGGACAGGCTACGAGCAGTACTTC. It translates to CASSDPGTGYEQYF. J is TRBJ2-7 and V is TRBV10-2, with TRBD1 matching 8 bases. The CDR3 length is 14 residues. CDR1 is WSHSY and CDR2 is SAAADI in the germline V gene. V dropped 3 bases and J dropped 3; count of bases not matched to a gene: 4.

This rearrangement joins TRBV2 to TRBJ2-1; D ambiguous. In germline, CDR1 is SNHLY, CDR2 FYNNEI. This CDR3 is built from 15 residues. Trimming shortened V by 6 bases and J by 0 bases, and 12 bases separated the two germline ends. CDR3 nucleotide sequence: TGTGCCAGCAGAGAATTGCGAAGCTCCTACAATGAGCAGTTCTTC. This codes for CASRELRSSYNEQFF.

The rearrangement links TRBV4-1 to TRBJ1-6, with 7 bases matching TRBD1. Unmatched junction bases numbered 10, after V lost 1 base and J lost 7 bases. The CDR3 is 17 amino acids. Germline V CDR1 and CDR2: MGHRA, YSYEKL. CDR3 loop: CASSQVIFRDRNSPLHF. CDR3 in DNA: TGCGCCAGCAGCCAAGTGATCTTCCGGGACAGAAATTCACCCCTCCACTTT.